Presented here are 22 T cell receptor beta chains from one specimen sequenced in a study of identical twins. TCRdb itself ran the 5' RACE reads through MiXCR, one entry per CDR3 protein. Counted here are hundreds of thousands of distinct CDR3 sequences, roughly 24% occurring once; the ten biggest clones make up around 3%. This same sample was also taken into another study, of T cells expressing NK-cell markers.

Sequencing input: CD4+ T cells sorted from blood. These receptors all come from a woman aged 18-29 years in good health.

The V and J genes are TRBV2 and TRBJ2-7; D is unclear. The V end was cut by 1 base, the J end by 7 bases, with 11 bases between. Germline assignment: CDR1 SNHLY and CDR2 FYNNEI. This CDR3 is 13 amino acids long. For the CDR3, the DNA is TGTGCCAGCAGTGAAGAAGCTTTAGGGGAGCAGTACTTC. Its protein is CASSEEALGEQYF.

This clonotype was seen a handful of times. The J gene is TRBJ2-5, the V gene TRBV5-1; D gene ambiguous. The CDR3 extends over 13 amino acids. V was pared by 3 bases and J by 3 bases, with 9 bases between. Germline V gene lookup returns CDR1 SGHRS and CDR2 YFSETQ. Here the CDR3 reads CASSWKAKETQYF. CDR3 bases: TGCGCCAGCAGCTGGAAAGCTAAAGAGACCCAGTACTTC.

This clonotype was detected only a few times. This rearrangement joins TRBV11-2 to TRBJ2-3; 8 positions match TRBD1. The V gene's germline CDR1 is SGHAT and CDR2 FQNNGV. The CDR3 extends over 19 amino acids. V was clipped by 2 bases and J by 2 bases; unmatched bases: 15. The CDR3, as DNA: TGTGCCAGCAGCTTATCTGCAGGGGGCGTCTCCCGCCACACAGATACGCAGTATTTT. Translating gives CASSLSAGGVSRHTDTQYF.

This clonotype was observed a few times. This chain's CDR3 is CASVIAGGADTQYF. CDR3 DNA sequence: TGTGCCAGCGTTATAGCGGGAGGGGCAGATACGCAGTATTTT. This chain connects TRBV28 to TRBJ2-3, with 11 bases aligning to TRBD2. CDR1 is MDHEN, CDR2 SYDVKM, per germline. V shed 8 bases and J 4 bases; nucleotides not matched to a gene: 5. This CDR3 is 14 amino acids long.

The chain is built from TRBV20-1 and TRBJ2-5, with 8 nucleotides matching TRBD1. This CDR3 spans 13 amino acids. The germline V gene has CDR1 DFQATT and CDR2 SNEGSKA (reference sequence). The V segment lost 6 bases and the J segment 4 bases; nucleotides outside the gene matches: 7. The DNA of the CDR3 is TGCAGTGCGAGGAAGACAGGGGTAGAGACCCAGTACTTC. This sequence encodes CSARKTGVETQYF.

This rearrangement joins TRBV12-3 or TRBV12-4 to TRBJ1-2; perhaps TRBD1 as D (5 bases). Trimming shortened V by 7 bases and J by 1 base, and 10 bases separated the two germline ends. The CDR3 sequence is 13 residues long. The CDR3 spells CASTKGLNYGYTF. The CDR3 DNA reads as TGTGCCAGCACCAAGGGACTTAACTATGGCTACACCTTC.

The chain is built from TRBV6-2 or TRBV6-3 and TRBJ2-5; a possible D gene is TRBD2 (5 bases). V was trimmed by 3 bases and J by 4 bases, leaving 15 bases between them. The CDR3 loop spans 15 amino acids. The germline CDR1 and CDR2 sequences are MNHEY and SVGEGT. In nucleotides, the CDR3 is TGTGCCAGCAGTTATGGGATACTTGGAGGAGAGACCCAGTACTTC. As protein: CASSYGILGGETQYF.

A few counts support this clonotype. The chain carries TRBV7-9 and TRBJ1-1, with 8 nucleotides matching TRBD1. There are 15 residues in the CDR3. Germline assignment: CDR1 SEHNR and CDR2 FQNEAQ (reference sequence). The trim removed 4 bases at V and 4 bases at J, leaving 8 bases unmatched. The CDR3 DNA reads as TGTGCCAGCAGCTCGACGCGACAGGGGAGCACTGAAGCTTTCTTT. Its protein is CASSSTRQGSTEAFF. The full variable domain, with the rest looked up from reference TRBV7-9 and TRBJ1-1, is DTGVSQNPRHKITKRGQNVTFRCDPISEHNRLYWYRQTLGQGPEFLTYFQNEAQLEKSRLLSDRFSAERPKGSFSTLEIQRTEQGDSAMYLCASSSTRQGSTEAFFGQGTRLTVV.

The CDR3 DNA follows: TGTGCCAGCAGGCGTACAGGCCGAAGCTCCTACAATGAGCAGTTCTTC. It is translated as CASRRTGRSSYNEQFF. This chain joins TRBV6-1 and TRBJ2-1, with a weak D call TRBD1 (5 bases). Germline V gives CDR1 MNHNS, CDR2 SASEGT. V lost 6 bases and J 0 bases, leaving 15 bases between the germline ends. The CDR3 loop spans 16 amino acids.

This clonotype was recorded a few times. The V call is TRBV6-6, the J call TRBJ2-3, with 8 bases lining up with TRBD1. V shed 7 bases and J 6 bases; nucleotides not matched to a gene: 6. The germline CDR1 and CDR2 sequences are MNHNY and SVGAGI (reference sequence). The CDR3 totals 13 residues. The CDR3 region has the DNA TGTGCCAGCACCGGACAGGGCCAGGATACGCAGTATTTT. It translates to CASTGQGQDTQYF.

The chain links TRBV4-3 to TRBJ1-1; D gene ambiguous. Germline CDR1 is LGHNA and CDR2 is YSLEER. The CDR3 is made up of 13 amino acids. V gave up 4 bases and J gave up 1 base, with 7 bases separating them. In DNA, the CDR3 is TGCGCCAGCAGCCCCTTGGAGAACACTGAAGCTTTCTTT. Translating gives CASSPLENTEAFF.

This chain connects TRBV5-6 to TRBJ2-7; weak D call: TRBD2 (6 bases). The germline gives CDR1 SGHDT, CDR2 YYEEEE. The ends were cut back, 1 base at V and 3 bases at J, with 14 bases in the middle. CDR3 length: 15 amino acids. CDR3 sequence (DNA): TGTGCCAGCAGCTTGACCGCGACTAGGGGCTACGAGCAGTACTTC. This sequence encodes CASSLTATRGYEQYF.

The sample holds a few counts of this clonotype. The chain has TRBV3-1 and TRBJ1-2; possibly TRBD1 for D (5 bases). The V gene's germline CDR1 is LGHDT and CDR2 YNNKEL (reference sequence). With 4 bases removed from V and 4 bases from J, the gap between germline ends came to 16 bases. This CDR3 contains 15 residues. CDR3 protein: CASSPRGGAGYGYTF. CDR3 coding DNA: TGTGCCAGCAGCCCCCGGGGCGGGGCAGGCTATGGCTACACCTTC.

A few counts support this clonotype. This chain connects TRBV29-1 to TRBJ1-2, with 11 bases lining up with TRBD1. Trimming removed 7 bases from V and 4 bases from J; junction bases left unmatched: 8. Per the germline V gene, CDR1 is SQVTM and CDR2 is ANQGSEA. CDR3 length: 14 residues. The CDR3 reads CSAGQGALSYGYTF. DNA for the CDR3: TGCAGCGCCGGACAGGGGGCGCTGAGCTATGGCTACACCTTC.

The chain recombines TRBV7-9 with TRBJ2-3; D remains unclear. Germline V lookup: CDR1 SEHNR, CDR2 FQNEAQ (reference sequence). V lost 4 bases to trimming and J lost 4 bases, with 6 bases between them. The CDR3 consists of 12 residues. CDR3 sequence reads: CASSSQPDTQYF. DNA for the CDR3: TGTGCCAGCAGCTCGCAGCCAGATACGCAGTATTTT. The whole variable domain, remainder taken from reference TRBV7-9 and TRBJ2-3, is DTGVSQNPRHKITKRGQNVTFRCDPISEHNRLYWYRQTLGQGPEFLTYFQNEAQLEKSRLLSDRFSAERPKGSFSTLEIQRTEQGDSAMYLCASSSQPDTQYFGPGTRLTVL.

The chain couples TRBV20-1 to TRBJ2-1; TRBD2 aligns across 9 bases. CDR1 DFQATT and CDR2 SNEGSKA come from the germline V gene (reference sequence). After removal of 1 base from V and 7 bases from J, the junction contained 8 bases not matched to a gene. The CDR3 has 15 amino acids. CDR3 in amino acids: CSARAPGLARNEQFF. The CDR3 DNA sequence: TGCAGTGCTAGAGCTCCGGGACTAGCAAGGAATGAGCAGTTCTTC.

This clonotype was picked up a small number of times. This rearrangement joins TRBV27 to TRBJ2-3; no clear D. This CDR3 region has 13 residues. Germline CDR1 reads MNHEY; CDR2 reads SMNVEV (reference sequence). Trimming shortened V by 5 bases and J by 5 bases, and 11 bases separated the two germline ends. The CDR3 spells CASSQLNRDTQYF. The CDR3 region has the DNA TGTGCCAGCAGTCAACTAAACAGAGATACGCAGTATTTT.

This sequence joins TRBV20-1 and TRBJ2-1; 15 nucleotides align to TRBD2. The CDR3 extends over 18 amino acids. V lost 2 bases, J lost 8 bases, and 13 bases stayed unmatched. Germline values: CDR1 DFQATT, CDR2 SNEGSKA (reference sequence). CDR3 loop: CSARLRGLAGGKPYEQFF. The CDR3 DNA reads TGCAGTGCTAGACTTAGGGGACTAGCGGGAGGCAAGCCCTATGAGCAGTTCTTC.

This clonotype was seen more than once but under ten times. The gene calls are TRBV29-1 and TRBJ2-5, with D unresolved. V lost 6 bases and J lost 1, with 3 bases in between. The CDR3 contains 10 residues. The germline CDR1 and CDR2 sequences are SQVTM and ANQGSEA. For the CDR3, the DNA is TGCAGCGTGATCCAAGAGACCCAGTACTTC. Protein: CSVIQETQYF.

There are a few counts of this clonotype. One end of the junction is discordant with germline, which a read error may explain. J is TRBJ1-2 and V is TRBV9; 7 nucleotides match TRBD1. The CDR3 has 15 amino acids. The germline V gene has CDR1 SGDLS and CDR2 YYNGEE. The CDR3 region is CASSVGDSEAYRYTF. The CDR3 nucleotides read TGTGCCAGCAGCGTTGGGGACAGTGAGGCCTATCGCTACACCTTC.

The rearrangement uses TRBV6-2 or TRBV6-3 and TRBJ2-3; TRBD2 aligns across 13 bases. CDR1 is MNHEY, CDR2 SVGEGT, per germline. This CDR3 region has 17 residues. V lost 3 bases, J lost 0 bases, and 3 bases stayed unmatched. CDR3 region: CASSYGLAGASTDTQYF. In DNA form, the CDR3 reads TGTGCCAGCAGTTATGGACTAGCGGGGGCTAGCACAGATACGCAGTATTTT.

The CDR3 DNA follows: TGCAGCGGTCCTCGTTTCGGACGAGCGGCCAATCAGCCCCAGCATTTT. This sequence encodes CSGPRFGRAANQPQHF. The V call is TRBV29-1, the J call TRBJ1-5; D gene unclear. Deletions cut 7 bases from V and 3 bases from J, with 22 bases between. The CDR3 contains 16 residues. Germline V gives CDR1 SQVTM, CDR2 ANQGSEA.